This entry lists 9 T cell receptor beta chains sequenced from one sample in a study of blood T cell repertoires in COVID-19 (dated by TCRdb to 2020 to 2022). Libraries were prepared through the immunoSEQ multiplex PCR assay. Sourced from immuneACCESS, this table was stored by TCRdb with only in-frame sequences that have V and J called. A share of the clones is absent; for the studies checked, an unresolved V gene accounts for under half, and the remainder has no known explanation. The table for this sample lists 380,000 or so clones; roughly 90% of them were counted only once. 1% to 1.5% of the sample goes to the ten largest clones. Sequencing used peripheral blood. All receptors derive from a middle-aged man with acute or convalescent COVID-19.

The genes are TRBV5-8 and TRBJ2-7; TRBD1 agrees at 7 bases. The CDR3 totals 14 residues. V shed 0 bases and J 5 bases; nucleotides not matched to a gene: 5. Germline V gene lookup returns CDR1 SGHTS and CDR2 YDEGEE. CDR3 sequence: CASSLGQGFHEQYF. The DNA for the CDR3 is TGTGCCAGCAGCTTGGGACAGGGCTTCCACGAGCAGTACTTC.

The chain employs TRBV24-1 and TRBJ2-3, with D possibly matching TRBD2 (6 bases). The germline V and J ends were trimmed by 10 bases and 1 base, with 11 bases remaining between them. CDR3 length: 13 amino acids. Germline values: CDR1 KGHDR, CDR2 SFDVKD. The CDR3 loop is CATLASGTDTQYF. CDR3 in DNA: TGTGCCACTCTAGCGTCTGGCACAGATACGCAGTATTTT.

The chain has TRBV27 and TRBJ1-5; no firm D call. The ends were cut back, 5 bases at V and 3 bases at J, with 11 bases in the middle. The CDR3 is made up of 14 amino acids. Germline V gene sequence: CDR1 MNHEY, CDR2 SMNVEV (reference sequence). CDR3 nucleotide sequence: TGTGCCAGCAGTCTTCTCGGTATCAATCAGCCCCAGCATTTT. Residues: CASSLLGINQPQHF.

J is TRBJ2-2 and V is TRBV11-3; no firm D call. Trimming took off 2 bases at V and 7 bases at J, with 11 bases between the two ends. Germline V gene sequence: CDR1 SGHNT, CDR2 YENEEA. The CDR3 length is 14 residues. This CDR3 reads CASSLSVSGGELFF. CDR3 bases: TGTGCCAGCAGCTTATCAGTCTCGGGCGGGGAGCTGTTTTTT.

The table lists this clone with a count of one. The V and J genes are TRBV19 and TRBJ1-1; D ambiguous. The germline V gene has CDR1 LNHDA and CDR2 SQIVND (reference sequence). CDR3 length: 14 amino acids. V was trimmed by 3 bases and J by 2 bases, leaving 10 bases between them. CDR3 sequence: CASSMGRPNTEAFF. The DNA of the CDR3 is TGTGCCAGTAGTATGGGGAGGCCTAACACTGAAGCTTTCTTT.

The CDR3 here is CASSQETSGRGTDTQYF. For the CDR3, the DNA is TGTGCCAGCAGCCAGGAAACTAGCGGGAGGGGCACAGATACGCAGTATTTT. The rearrangement joins TRBV4-2 to TRBJ2-3; 13 bases are shared with TRBD2. The germline V gene encodes CDR1 LGHNA and CDR2 YNFKEQ. The CDR3 has 17 amino acids. Unmatched junction bases numbered 4, after V lost 3 bases and J lost 1 base.

The chain joins TRBV3-1 (or the pseudogene TRBV3-2) to TRBJ2-3; 7 bases match TRBD2. The germline CDR1 and CDR2 sequences are LGHDT and YNNKEL (reference sequence). The CDR3 runs to 16 residues. With V trimmed by 4 bases and J by 2 bases, 9 bases remained unmatched. The CDR3 is CASSPSGERLTDTQYF. The CDR3 DNA reads as TGTGCCAGCAGCCCCAGCGGGGAGAGACTCACAGATACGCAGTATTTT.

The V call is TRBV27, the J call TRBJ2-7; D call uncertain. CDR3 length: 15 amino acids. The germline V and J ends were trimmed by 3 bases and 0 bases, with 12 bases remaining between them. CDR1 is MNHEY, CDR2 SMNVEV, per germline (reference sequence). The DNA for the CDR3 is TGTGCCAGCAGTTTTTTCGACACCGCCTCCTACGAGCAGTACTTC. Protein: CASSFFDTASYEQYF.

This rearrangement joins TRBV30 to TRBJ2-3; 9 positions agree with TRBD2. The CDR3 spans 17 residues. Trimming cost V 0 bases and J 0 bases; bases outside gene matches: 7. Germline lookup yields CDR1 GTSNPN and CDR2 SVGIG (reference sequence). CDR3 nucleotides: TGTGCCTGGAGTGTTAGCGGGGGTCTTTTTAGCACAGATACGCAGTATTTT. Translating gives CAWSVSGGLFSTDTQYF.